This TCR beta chain was sequenced for a study of T-cell reconstitution after alpha-beta-depleted transplantation in children. TCRbeta library preparation incorporated unique molecular identifiers. A single record per CDR3 protein comes from TCRdb applying MiXCR to the PCR reads. The repertoire holds about 610,000 distinct CDR3 sequences, about 10% seen once, with less than 4.5% in the top ten. V lost 6 bases to trimming and J lost 4 bases, with 13 bases between them. There are 14 residues in the CDR3. The material sequenced was PBMCs from the stem cell graft donor, taken from the stem cell graft. The chain combines TRBV12-3 or TRBV12-4 with TRBJ2-1, with D maybe TRBD1 (6 bases). The receptor was derived from a human donor who donated a stem cell graft to a child with acute myeloid leukemia. CDR3: CASRPSTGYNEQFF. As DNA, the CDR3 is TGTGCCAGCAGACCTTCGACAGGTTACAATGAGCAGTTCTTC.